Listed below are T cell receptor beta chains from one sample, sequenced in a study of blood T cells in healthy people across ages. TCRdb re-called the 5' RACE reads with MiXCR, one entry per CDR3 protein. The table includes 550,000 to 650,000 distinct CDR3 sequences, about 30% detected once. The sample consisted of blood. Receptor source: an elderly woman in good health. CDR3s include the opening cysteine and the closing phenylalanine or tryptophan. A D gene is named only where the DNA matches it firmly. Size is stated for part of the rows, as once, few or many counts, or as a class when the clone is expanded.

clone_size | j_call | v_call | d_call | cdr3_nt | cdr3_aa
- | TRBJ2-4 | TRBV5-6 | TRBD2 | TGTGCCAGCAGCTTGGAGGGACTAGCGGGGGGCCTGGGCGAGTACTTC | CASSLEGLAGGLGEYF
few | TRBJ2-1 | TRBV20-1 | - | TGCAGTGCTAGAGATCGTGGTAGAGAGACCCAGTTCTTC | CSARDRGRETQFF
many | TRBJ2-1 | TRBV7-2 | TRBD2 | TGTGCCAGCAGCTTGCCGAGCGGGACTGGGGCAAATGAGCAGTTCTTC | CASSLPSGTGANEQFF
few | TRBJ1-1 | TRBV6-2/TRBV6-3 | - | TGTGCCAGCAGTCGTTCTCCAGGGCGGAGGACTGAAGCTTTCTTT | CASSRSPGRRTEAFF
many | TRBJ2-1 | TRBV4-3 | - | TGCGCCAGCAGCCCTACGGCTGGATCCTACAATGAGCAGTTCTTC | CASSPTAGSYNEQFF
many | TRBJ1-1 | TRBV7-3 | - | TGTGCCAGCAGCCCCCATTCGGCGGCGAACACTGAAGCTTTCTTT | CASSPHSAANTEAFF
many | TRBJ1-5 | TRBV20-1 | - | TGCAGTGCTAGCAGGGATTTCTATCAGCCCCAGCATTTT | CSASRDFYQPQHF
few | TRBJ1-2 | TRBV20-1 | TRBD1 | TGCAGTGCTAGAGAGGCTCGCAGGGGGACCTATGGCTACACCTTC | CSAREARRGTYGYTF
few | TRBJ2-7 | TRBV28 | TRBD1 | TGTGCCAGCAGTCCCTGGACAGGTAACTACGAGCAGTACTTC | CASSPWTGNYEQYF
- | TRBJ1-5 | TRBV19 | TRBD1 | TGTGCCAGTAGTATACAGGGGGCTCACCAGCCCCAGCATTTT | CASSIQGAHQPQHF
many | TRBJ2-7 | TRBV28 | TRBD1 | TGTGCCACCCAGGGGGCACCGTCCTACGAGCAGTACTTC | CATQGAPSYEQYF
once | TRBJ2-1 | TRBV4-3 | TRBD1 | TGCGCCAGCAGCCAAGACGGGACAGGGAAATACAATGAGCAGTTCTTC | CASSQDGTGKYNEQFF
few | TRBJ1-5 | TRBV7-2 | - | TGTGCCAGTCAGGGTGAGAGCAATCAGCCCCAGCATTTT | CASQGESNQPQHF
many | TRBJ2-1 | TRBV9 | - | TGTGCCAGCAGCGTAGGGCCCGGGGGGCCCTACAATGAGCAGTTCTTC | CASSVGPGGPYNEQFF
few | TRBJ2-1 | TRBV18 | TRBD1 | TGTGCCAGCTCACCACTTGGGACAGGGGGCTTAAGCTCCTACAATGAGCAGTTCTTC | CASSPLGTGGLSSYNEQFF
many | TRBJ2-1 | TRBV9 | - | TGTGCCAGCAGCCCACGGGACGGATACAATGAGCAGTTCTTC | CASSPRDGYNEQFF
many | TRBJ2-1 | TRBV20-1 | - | TGCAGTGCTAGAGACTCCCAACGGATCAATGAGCAGTTCTTC | CSARDSQRINEQFF
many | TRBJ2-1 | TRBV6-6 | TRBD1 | TGTGCCAGCAGTTTACAGGGGCCCAATGAGCAGTTCTTC | CASSLQGPNEQFF
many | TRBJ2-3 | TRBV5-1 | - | TGCGCCAGCAGCTTGGCAGGGGATAGGACAGATACGCAGTATTTT | CASSLAGDRTDTQYF
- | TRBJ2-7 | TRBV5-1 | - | TGCGCCAGCAGCTTGGCAGGGAATGAGCGGTACTTC | CASSLAGNERYF
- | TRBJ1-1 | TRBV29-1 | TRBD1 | TGCAGCGTAGGGGCAGGGGGAAGGAACACTGAAGCTTTCTTT | CSVGAGGRNTEAFF
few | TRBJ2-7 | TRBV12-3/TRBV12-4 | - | TGTGCCAGCAGTACAACAGGAGCCTCCTACAATGAGCAGTACTTC | CASSTTGASYNEQYF
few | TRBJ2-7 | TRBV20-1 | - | TGCAGTGTTACCGGGAGTAGATACGAGCAGTACTTC | CSVTGSRYEQYF
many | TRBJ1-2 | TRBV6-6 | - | TGTGCCAGCATGACAGTTGGACTAAACTATGGCTACACCTTC | CASMTVGLNYGYTF
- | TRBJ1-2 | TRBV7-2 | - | TGTGCCAGCAGAGTCCCGGGGGTTAACTATGGCTACACCTTC | CASRVPGVNYGYTF
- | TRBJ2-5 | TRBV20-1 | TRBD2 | TGCAGTGCTGAAAACCCCAGCGGGGGGATGAGAGGGACCCAGTACTTC | CSAENPSGGMRGTQYF
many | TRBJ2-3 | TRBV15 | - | TGTGCCACCAGCAGAGATCCCAGGCCCACAGATACGCAGTATTTT | CATSRDPRPTDTQYF
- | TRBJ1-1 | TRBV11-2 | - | TGTGCCAGCAGCTTAGCTTCCCTTGAAGCTTTCTTT | CASSLASLEAFF
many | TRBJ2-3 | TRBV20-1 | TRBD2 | TGCAGTGCTAGTCAGCCGACTAGCGGGGGGGAGCTTAGCACAGATACGCAGTATTTT | CSASQPTSGGELSTDTQYF
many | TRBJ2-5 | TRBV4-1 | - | TGCGCCAGCAGCCAAGAGGCGGGACGAGAGACCCAGTACTTC | CASSQEAGRETQYF
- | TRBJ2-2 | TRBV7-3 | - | TGTGCCAGCAGCCTCCGAGGGGGGCTTACCGGGGAGCTGTTTTTT | CASSLRGGLTGELFF
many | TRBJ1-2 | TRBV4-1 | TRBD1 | TGCGCCAGCAGCCAAGAGGTTATGGGACAGGGGGCGGTCTATGGCTACACCTTC | CASSQEVMGQGAVYGYTF
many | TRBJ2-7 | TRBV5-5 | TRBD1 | TGTGCCAGCAGCTTGGGGACAGGGCCCCCCTGGGAGCAGTACTTC | CASSLGTGPPWEQYF
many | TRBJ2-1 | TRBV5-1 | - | TGCGCCAGCAGCTTGGGTGGGGCTGCGTTTAATGAGCAGTTCTTC | CASSLGGAAFNEQFF
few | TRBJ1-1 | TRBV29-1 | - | TGCAGCGTTACTAGGGTGAGGACTGAAGCTTTCTTT | CSVTRVRTEAFF
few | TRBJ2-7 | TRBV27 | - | TGTGCCAGCAGCGACCGAGAAGCCTCCTACGAGCAGTACTTC | CASSDREASYEQYF
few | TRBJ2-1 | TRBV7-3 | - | TGTGCCTGCAGCTTAAACCGGGGTGCTGAGCAGTTCTTC | CACSLNRGAEQFF
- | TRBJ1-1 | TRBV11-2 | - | TGTGCCAGCAGCCTCGGGAACATGAACACTGAAGCTTTCTTT | CASSLGNMNTEAFF